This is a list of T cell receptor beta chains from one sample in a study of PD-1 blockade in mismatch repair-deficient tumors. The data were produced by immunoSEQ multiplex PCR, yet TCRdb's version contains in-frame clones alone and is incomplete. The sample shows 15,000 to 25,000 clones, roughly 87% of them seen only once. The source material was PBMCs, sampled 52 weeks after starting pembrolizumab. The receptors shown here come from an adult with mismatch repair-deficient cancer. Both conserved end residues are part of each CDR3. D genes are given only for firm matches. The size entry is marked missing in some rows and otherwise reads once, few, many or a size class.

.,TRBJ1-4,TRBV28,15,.,TGTGCCAGCAGTTTTAGTTCCAGGCTGGATGAAAAACTGTTTTTT,CASSFSSRLDEKLFF
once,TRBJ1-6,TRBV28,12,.,TGTGCCAGCAGTTCATACTATTCACCCCTCCACTTT,CASSSYYSPLHF
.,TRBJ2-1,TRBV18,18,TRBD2,TGTGCCAGCTCACCACAGGGACTAGCGGGAGGTCTCTACAATGAGCAGTTCTTC,CASSPQGLAGGLYNEQFF
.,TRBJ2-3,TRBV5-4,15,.,TGTGCCAGCAGCTTGGACTTTAGTAGCGCAGATACGCAGTATTTT,CASSLDFSSADTQYF
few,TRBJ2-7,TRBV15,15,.,TGTGCCACCAGCAGAGATACGGGAAGGACCTACGAGCAGTACTTC,CATSRDTGRTYEQYF
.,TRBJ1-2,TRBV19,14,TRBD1,TGTGCCAGTAGTAGGACAGGGGAGTCCTATGGCTACACCTTC,CASSRTGESYGYTF
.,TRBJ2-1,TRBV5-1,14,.,TGCGCCAGCAGCTTCTCTCAGGGGTACAATGAGCAGTTCTTC,CASSFSQGYNEQFF
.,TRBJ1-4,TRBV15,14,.,TGTGCCACCAGCAGAGGTGAAAGCCGAAGAAAACTGTTTTTT,CATSRGESRRKLFF
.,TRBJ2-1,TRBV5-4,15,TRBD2,TGTGCCAGCAGCCAGACTAGCGGGAGCGGGAATGAGCAGTTCTTC,CASSQTSGSGNEQFF
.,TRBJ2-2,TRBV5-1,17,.,TGCGCCAGCAGCTTCCAGCCCTCGGGAGTCAGCACCGGGGAGCTGTTTTTT,CASSFQPSGVSTGELFF
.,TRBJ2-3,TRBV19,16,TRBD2,TGTGCCAGTAGTCCCTCTAGCGGGAGGGCCATAGATACGCAGTATTTT,CASSPSSGRAIDTQYF
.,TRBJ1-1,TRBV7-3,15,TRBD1,TGTGCCAGCAGCTTAAGTGGCGGACAGGGGACTGAAGCTTTCTTT,CASSLSGGQGTEAFF
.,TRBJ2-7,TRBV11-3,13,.,TGTGCCAGCACCTCCCCCAGGGAATTCGAGCAGTACTTC,CASTSPREFEQYF
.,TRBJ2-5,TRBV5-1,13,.,TGCGCCAGCAGCTTGGACAGCCCGGAGACCCAGTACTTC,CASSLDSPETQYF
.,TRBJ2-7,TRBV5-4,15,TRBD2,TGTGCCAGCAGCCTCGGGCTAGCGGGAGGGTACGAGCAGTACTTC,CASSLGLAGGYEQYF
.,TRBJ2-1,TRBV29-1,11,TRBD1,TGCAGCCTCAAATGGGGGACAGGGGTGTTCTTC,CSLKWGTGVFF
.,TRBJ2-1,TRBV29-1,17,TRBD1,TGCAGCGTTGTAGGTGGGTTAGTGGGGACAGACTACAATGAGCAGTTCTTC,CSVVGGLVGTDYNEQFF
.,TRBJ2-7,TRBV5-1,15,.,TGCGCCAGCAGCTTGGGGCAAGGCCCTAGATTGGAGCAGTACTTC,CASSLGQGPRLEQYF
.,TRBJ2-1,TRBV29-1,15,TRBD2,TGCAGCGTCCGTTCCTGGACGGGGGGGGACAATGAGCAGTTCTTC,CSVRSWTGGDNEQFF
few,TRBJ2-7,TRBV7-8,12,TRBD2,TGTGCCAGCAGCAACCGCGGGAGAGGGCAGTACTTC,CASSNRGRGQYF
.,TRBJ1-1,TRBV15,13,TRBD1,TGTGCCACCAGCAGACTGGACAGGGCGAGGGCTTTCTTT,CATSRLDRARAFF
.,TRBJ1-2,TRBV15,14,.,TGTGCCACCAGCATACAGGGCGACGCCTATGGCTACACCTTC,CATSIQGDAYGYTF
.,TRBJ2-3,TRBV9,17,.,TGTGCCAGCAGCCCCGGAGGGGGGACAGCCTTCACAGATACGCAGTATTTT,CASSPGGGTAFTDTQYF
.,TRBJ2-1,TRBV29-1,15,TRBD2,TGCAGCGGCGGCAGGACTAGCGCGCCAGCCGATGAGCAGTTCTTC,CSGGRTSAPADEQFF
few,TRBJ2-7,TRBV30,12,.,TGTGCCTGGACCGCAGGCTCCTACGAGCAGTACTTC,CAWTAGSYEQYF
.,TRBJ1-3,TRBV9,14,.,TGTGCCAGCAGTCGGGACAACGTCGCAAACACCATATATTTT,CASSRDNVANTIYF
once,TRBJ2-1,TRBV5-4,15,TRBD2,TGTGCCAGCAGTTTCGGACTAGCGGGAGGGAATGAGCAGTTCTTC,CASSFGLAGGNEQFF
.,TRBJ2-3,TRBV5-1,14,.,TGCGCCAGCAGCTTAGGGGGGGACGCAGATACGCAGTATTTT,CASSLGGDADTQYF
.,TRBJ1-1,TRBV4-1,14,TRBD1,TGCGCCAGCAGCCAATACAGGGGGAACACTGAAGCTTTCTTT,CASSQYRGNTEAFF
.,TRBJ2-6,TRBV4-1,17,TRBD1,TGCGCCAGCAGCCACCTGACAGGGGGCACTGGGGCCAACGTCCTGACTTTC,CASSHLTGGTGANVLTF